This T cell receptor beta chain was recorded in a study of cytomegalovirus exposure and HLA in healthy donors. Germline lookup yields CDR1 SGHTA and CDR2 FQGNSA. The CDR3 sequence is 14 residues long. The V gene lost 0 bases and the J gene lost 0 bases, with 3 bases spanning the gap. The study ran its PCR with 60 Vbeta and 13 Jbeta primers. Profiled with immunoSEQ multiplex PCR; TCRdb holds only in-frame clones, not every one. The sample records under 150,000 clones, roughly 79% being singletons. The sequence derives from a woman in her twenties or thirties in good health and CMV-seronegative. This chain joins TRBV7-2 and TRBJ1-3; D not certain. Sequenced: PBMCs. As DNA, the CDR3 is TGTGCCAGCAGCTTAGCCATCTCTGGAAACACCATATATTTT. It specifies CASSLAISGNTIYF.